Listed here is a single T cell receptor (beta chain). No antigen is known for it. These data originate in a study of T cell repertoires in cytomegalovirus infection. Each CDR3 protein is one row after TCRdb ran MiXCR on the reads. The sample carries about 830,000 distinct CDR3 sequences, over 25% recorded once. The source was cultured CD8+ T cells from PBMCs, collected from culture after CMV antigen stimulation. The receptor's source is a human donor in good health (CMV status not recorded). Some clones in this sample may be carry-over from other donors' samples.

CDR3 DNA: TGCAGCGTTGATGCAGGGATCGGGACAGATACGCAGTATTTT. It encodes CSVDAGIGTDTQYF. This rearrangement joins TRBV29-1 to TRBJ2-3, with a possible D match to TRBD1 (5 bases). CDR1 SQVTM and CDR2 ANQGSEA come from the germline V gene. Trimming stripped 3 bases from V and 3 bases from J, with 13 bases between. The CDR3 consists of 14 residues.